These 11 T cell receptor beta chains came from one sample sequenced in a study of blood T cell repertoires in COVID-19 (TCRdb year 2020). Library preparation was by the immunoSEQ multiplex PCR assay. TCRdb retrieved this table from immuneACCESS and kept in-frame rearrangements only. Not all clones are present; in checked studies, unresolved V genes account for under half, and no reason is known for the remainder. This sample gives some 150,000 clones in total; about 80% of them show up just once. 1.5% to 2% of the sample rests with the top ten. The material sequenced was PBMCs or T cells enriched from blood (not recorded which). The receptor source for this set is a woman aged 18-29 years who had been exposed to COVID-19.

The rearrangement joins TRBV3-1 (or the pseudogene TRBV3-2) to TRBJ2-3, with 11 bases identical to TRBD2. CDR1 is LGHDT, CDR2 YNNKEL, per germline (reference sequence). The CDR3 is 15 residues long. With 4 bases clipped from V and 4 bases from J, the junction kept 4 bases outside the gene matches. For the CDR3, the DNA is TGTGCCAGCAGCCTCTTAGCGGGAGGGCCAGATACGCAGTATTTT. Residues: CASSLLAGGPDTQYF.

The chain carries TRBV5-6 and TRBJ2-7; tentative D call: TRBD2 (5 bases). The CDR3 consists of 11 residues. In germline, CDR1 is SGHDT, CDR2 YYEEEE. V was shortened by 2 bases and J by 8 bases, with 8 bases between the two germline ends. The CDR3 protein is CASSFQRKQYF. CDR3 nucleotides: TGTGCCAGCAGCTTTCAGCGGAAGCAGTACTTC.

The gene calls are TRBV18 and TRBJ1-5; perhaps TRBD1 as D (5 bases). The length of the CDR3 is 13 residues. Germline V gene lookup returns CDR1 KGHSH and CDR2 LQKENI. V was pared by 2 bases and J by 7 bases, with 9 bases between. The CDR3 is CASSPAGRQPQHF. CDR3 sequence (DNA): TGTGCCAGCTCACCAGCAGGGCGGCAGCCCCAGCATTTT.

V and J are TRBV15 and TRBJ2-6, with 7 bases aligning to TRBD1. CDR3 length: 15 amino acids. V shed 6 bases, J shed 0 bases, and the junction held 2 bases outside the gene matches. CDR1 and CDR2 from the germline V gene are LNHNV and YYDKDF (reference sequence). The CDR3 coding sequence is TGTGCCACCAGAAGACAGGGCTCTGGGGCCAACGTCCTGACTTTC. Amino acid sequence: CATRRQGSGANVLTF. Filled out from reference TRBV15 and TRBJ2-6, the complete variable domain reads DAMVIQNPRYQVTQFGKPVTLSCSQTLNHNVMYWYQQKSSQAPKLLFHYYDKDFNNEADTPDNFQSRRPNTSFCFLDIRSPGLGDTAMYLCATRRQGSGANVLTFGAGSRLTVL.

The count of this clone is one. The chain couples TRBV30 to TRBJ2-7; TRBD2 is a possible D gene (6 bases). In germline, CDR1 is GTSNPN, CDR2 SVGIG (reference sequence). With 3 bases removed from V and 2 bases from J, the gap between germline ends came to 17 bases. The CDR3 extends over 15 amino acids. CDR3 DNA: TGTGCCTGGAGGCTTAAACTCGGGGGACCCTACGAGCAGTACTTC. Its translation is CAWRLKLGGPYEQYF.

The chain employs TRBV6-5 and TRBJ2-1; 8 bases agree with TRBD2. The CDR3 length is 15 residues. With 5 bases clipped from V and 7 bases from J, the junction kept 10 bases outside the gene matches. CDR1 and CDR2 from the germline V gene are MNHEY and SVGAGI. The DNA for the CDR3 is TGTGCCAGCAGTCGCGAAAGCGGGAGTGGAAATGAGCAGTTCTTC. This gives the protein CASSRESGSGNEQFF.

For the CDR3, the DNA is TGTGCCTGGAGCACCGGGGATAATTCACCCCTCCACTTT. Translated, it gives CAWSTGDNSPLHF. This chain uses TRBV30 with TRBJ1-6; D gene unclear. CDR1 and CDR2 (germline): GTSNPN, SVGIG (reference sequence). V was trimmed by 3 bases and J by 5 bases, leaving 8 bases between them. The CDR3 contains 13 residues.

The V call is TRBV6-2 or TRBV6-3, the J call TRBJ1-6; no reliable D call. Germline CDR1 and CDR2: MNHEY and SVGEGT. Trimming removed 3 bases at V and 7 bases at J, with 10 bases between. The CDR3 has 14 residues. The CDR3 protein is CASSYSGNNSPLHF. The CDR3 nucleotides are TGTGCCAGCAGTTATTCCGGGAACAATTCACCCCTCCACTTT.

The chain joins TRBV7-9 to TRBJ1-1, with D possibly matching TRBD1 (5 bases). Germline V gives CDR1 SEHNR, CDR2 FQNEAQ (reference sequence). Trimming stripped 5 bases from V and 0 bases from J, with 16 bases between. This CDR3 has 16 amino acids. This CDR3 reads CASSPRTNSMNTEAFF. As DNA, the CDR3 is TGTGCCAGCAGCCCCCGGACAAATTCAATGAACACTGAAGCTTTCTTT. The full variable domain, rest sourced from reference TRBV7-9 and TRBJ1-1, is DTGVSQNPRHKITKRGQNVTFRCDPISEHNRLYWYRQTLGQGPEFLTYFQNEAQLEKSRLLSDRFSAERPKGSFSTLEIQRTEQGDSAMYLCASSPRTNSMNTEAFFGQGTRLTVV.

The chain is built from TRBV29-1 and TRBJ2-7; TRBD2 matches at 7 bases. After removal of 2 bases from V and 3 bases from J, the junction contained 4 bases not matched to a gene. Looked up from germline, CDR1 is SQVTM and CDR2 is ANQGSEA. The CDR3 extends over 13 amino acids. Here the CDR3 DNA reads TGCAGCGTTGAAACTAGCGAAAACTACGAGCAGTACTTC. Its protein is CSVETSENYEQYF.

The chain is built from TRBV11-2 and TRBJ1-2, with D hard to call. V shed 1 base and J shed 1 base, with 7 bases lying between them. The CDR3 runs 14 residues. The germline V gene has CDR1 SGHAT and CDR2 FQNNGV. The CDR3 sequence: CASSLGSVNYGYTF. DNA for the CDR3: TGTGCCAGCAGCTTAGGCTCAGTTAACTATGGCTACACCTTC. Full variable domain (rest looked up from reference TRBV11-2 and TRBJ1-2): EAGVAQSPRYKIIEKRQSVAFWCNPISGHATLYWYQQILGQGPKLLIQFQNNGVVDDSQLPKDRFSAERLKGVDSTLKIQPAKLEDSAVYLCASSLGSVNYGYTFGSGTRLTVV.